The 19 T cell receptor beta chains in this list originate from one sample, sequenced in a study of neurological immune-mediated disorders. MiXCR was run by TCRdb on the 5' RACE reads, yielding one entry per CDR3 protein. This sample has around 46,000 distinct CDR3 sequences; about 25% occur once, and the top ten carry 20% to 25%. The sample comprised PBMCs. These TCRs come from a woman in her 70s in good health.

This clonotype was seen many times. This rearrangement joins TRBV5-1 to TRBJ2-6; D may be TRBD1 or TRBD2 (6 bases each). Germline CDR1 SGHRS, CDR2 YFSETQ. The CDR3 covers 17 residues. Trimming removed 0 bases at V and 4 bases at J, with 14 bases between. CDR3: CASSLEGEAGGANVLTF. CDR3 coding DNA: TGCGCCAGCAGCTTGGAGGGGGAGGCTGGAGGGGCCAACGTCCTGACTTTC.

As for this clonotype: This sequence may be a read error, since a much larger clone differs from it by one base. The chain combines TRBV20-1 with TRBJ2-2; 9 nucleotides line up with TRBD1. The V gene end was trimmed by 3 bases and the J gene end by 2 bases; junction bases not matched to a gene: 10. Per germline, CDR1 DFQATT and CDR2 SNEGSKA (reference sequence). The CDR3 has 17 residues. The CDR3 here is CSARKMGTGPNTGELFF. The CDR3 DNA sequence: TGCAGTGCTAGGAAAATGGGGACAGGGCCCAACACCGGGGAGCTGTTTTTT.

V gene TRBV5-1 combines with J gene TRBJ2-3; 7 bases match TRBD2. V gave up 3 bases and J gave up 1 base; unmatched junction bases: 5. The CDR3 has 15 amino acids. Germline V CDR1 and CDR2: SGHRS, YFSETQ. CDR3 DNA: TGCGCCAGCAGCTCAGCGGGAACAGGCACAGATACGCAGTATTTT. It encodes CASSSAGTGTDTQYF.

This clonotype was detected many times. The chain is built from TRBV10-3 and TRBJ1-1; no firm D call. The germline V gene has CDR1 ENHRY and CDR2 SYGVKD. V was shortened by 4 bases and J by 2 bases, with 8 bases between the two germline ends. The CDR3 is 13 residues long. For the CDR3, the DNA is TGTGCCATCAGTGCGGCAGGCAACACTGAAGCTTTCTTT. This gives the protein CAISAAGNTEAFF.

This clonotype was observed many times. V usage is TRBV7-2 and J usage is TRBJ2-2; D uncertain. The germline V gene has CDR1 SGHTA and CDR2 FQGNSA. The V and J ends lost 7 bases and 1 base respectively, with 13 bases between them. The CDR3 runs 15 residues. DNA for the CDR3: TGTGCCAGCACAAGAGGCGTCTTGAACACCGGGGAGCTGTTTTTT. This encodes CASTRGVLNTGELFF. Full variable domain (missing parts from reference TRBV7-2 and TRBJ2-2): GAGVSQSPSNKVTEKGKDVELRCDPISGHTALYWYRQSLGQGLEFLIYFQGNSAPDKSGLPSDRFSAERTGGSVSTLTIQRTQQEDSAVYLCASTRGVLNTGELFFGEGSRLTVL.

The chain is built from TRBV15 and TRBJ2-7; D is undetermined. V lost 1 base, J lost 2 bases, and 9 bases lay in between. There are 14 residues in the CDR3. CDR1 is LNHNV, CDR2 YYDKDF, per germline (reference sequence). Written as DNA, the CDR3 is TGTGCCACCAGCAGAGGGAAGGACCCCTACGAGCAGTACTTC. This gives the protein CATSRGKDPYEQYF.

This clonotype came up many times. The rearrangement uses TRBV5-1 and TRBJ1-3, with D possibly TRBD1 on 5 matching bases. Trimming cost V 3 bases and J 0 bases, with 13 bases left between them. The V gene's germline CDR1 is SGHRS and CDR2 YFSETQ. The CDR3 has 16 residues. CDR3 in DNA: TGCGCCAGCAGCTCGCTACCGACAGTCTCTGGAAACACCATATATTTT. It encodes CASSSLPTVSGNTIYF.

The chain combines TRBV6-2 or TRBV6-3 with TRBJ1-1, with a tentative D call TRBD1 (5 bases). V shed 0 bases and J shed 0 bases, with 17 bases lying between them. Germline values: CDR1 MNHEY, CDR2 SVGEGT. The CDR3 extends over 18 amino acids. The CDR3 DNA sequence: TGTGCCAGCAGTTACTCGAAATCGTCAGGGTTCATGAACACTGAAGCTTTCTTT. This sequence encodes CASSYSKSSGFMNTEAFF.

In this sample, this clonotype turned up many times. CDR3 region: CAISESGGGRGQIRNTEAFF. CDR3 sequence (DNA): TGTGCCATCAGTGAGTCGGGGGGGGGTAGGGGGCAAATCAGGAACACTGAAGCTTTCTTT. The chain couples TRBV10-3 to TRBJ1-1; 7 bases map to TRBD1. The germline V gene has CDR1 ENHRY and CDR2 SYGVKD. The CDR3 contains 20 residues. The J segment lost 1 base and the V segment lost 0 bases, leaving 17 bases of the junction unmatched.

This clonotype was observed many times. The V gene is TRBV5-1, the J gene TRBJ2-7; D gene ambiguous. Trimming left V 4 bases short and J 3 bases short, with 8 bases between. CDR3 length: 12 residues. The germline gives CDR1 SGHRS, CDR2 YFSETQ. The CDR3 protein is CASSLGNYEQYF. The CDR3 DNA follows: TGCGCCAGCAGCCTCGGAAACTACGAGCAGTACTTC.

The table lists this clonotype with a few counts. Germline is not matched at one junction end, which may reflect a read error. CDR3 in DNA: TGCAGTGTCAAGCTTAGCGGGGGGGACGAGCAGTATTTC. Its protein product is CSVKLSGGDEQYF. V usage is TRBV20-1 and J usage is TRBJ2-7; TRBD2 matches 11 bases. Germline V CDR1 and CDR2: DFQATT, SNEGSKA (reference sequence). The CDR3 extends over 13 amino acids.

A single count supports this clonotype. At one of its ends the junction is not consistent with the germline gene, which may arise from a read error. This chain links TRBV5-1 with TRBJ2-2; 9 bases agree with TRBD1. Germline loops: CDR1 SGHRS, CDR2 YFSETQ. This CDR3 is 17 amino acids long. The CDR3 coding sequence is TGCGCCGGCAGCTTCCCCAGGACAGGGGAGGCGCCCGGGGAGCTGTTTTTT. Its translation is CAGSFPRTGEAPGELFF.

The J gene is TRBJ2-1, the V gene TRBV5-1, with D possibly TRBD2 on 5 matching bases. The V end lost 0 bases, the J end lost 1 base, and 5 bases lay between the germline ends. Germline values: CDR1 SGHRS, CDR2 YFSETQ. The CDR3 covers 14 residues. The CDR3 coding sequence is TGCGCCAGCAGCTTGGCGGGATCCTACAATGAGCAGTTCTTC. It encodes CASSLAGSYNEQFF. The full variable domain, with the rest looked up from reference TRBV5-1 and TRBJ2-1, is KAGVTQTPRYLIKTRGQQVTLSCSPISGHRSVSWYQQTPGQGLQFLFEYFSETQRNKGNFPGRFSGRQFSNSRSEMNVSTLELGDSALYLCASSLAGSYNEQFFGPGTRLTVL.

This clonotype was recorded many times. V is TRBV2 and J is TRBJ2-7, with D perhaps matching TRBD1 (5 bases). The V end was cut by 10 bases, the J end by 0 bases, with 16 bases between. Per the germline V gene, CDR1 is SNHLY and CDR2 is FYNNEI. The CDR3 sequence is 14 residues long. The CDR3: CATSPGWTSYEQYF. The CDR3 DNA is TGTGCCACCTCACCAGGGTGGACCTCCTACGAGCAGTACTTC.

This clonotype was found many times. The rearrangement joins TRBV5-1 to TRBJ2-3; 7 bases align to TRBD2. Germline V CDR1 and CDR2: SGHRS, YFSETQ. V lost 4 bases, J lost 4 bases, and 9 bases stayed unmatched. CDR3 length: 15 residues. CDR3 sequence (DNA): TGCGCCAGCAGCCCGGATGGGGGAGGGCCAGATACGCAGTATTTT. Translation: CASSPDGGGPDTQYF.

The V gene is TRBV7-2, the J gene TRBJ2-5; D ambiguous. The CDR3 loop spans 11 amino acids. CDR1 and CDR2 from the germline V gene are SGHTA and FQGNSA. The V gene lost 5 bases and the J gene lost 5 bases, with 6 bases spanning the gap. The CDR3 is CASSPRETQYF. The CDR3 bases are TGTGCCAGCAGCCCTCGGGAGACCCAGTACTTC.

This clonotype has at least ten counts. The J gene is TRBJ2-5, the V gene TRBV7-6, with D possibly matching TRBD1 (7 bases). V was shortened by 5 bases and J by 0 bases, with 10 bases between the two germline ends. The CDR3 loop spans 14 amino acids. CDR1 is SGHVS and CDR2 is FNYEAQ in the germline V gene. The CDR3 sequence: CASSQGGDQETQYF. Written as DNA, the CDR3 is TGTGCCAGCAGCCAGGGGGGAGACCAAGAGACCCAGTACTTC. Based on the CDR3 plus reference TRBV7-6 and TRBJ2-5, the full variable domain is GAGVSQSPRYKVTKRGQDVALRCDPISGHVSLYWYRQALGQGPEFLTYFNYEAQQDKSGLPNDRFSAERPEGSISTLTIQRTEQRDSAMYRCASSQGGDQETQYFGPGTRLLVL.

A remark on this clonotype: A much larger clone lies a single base off, so this may be a read error. The chain uses TRBV7-2 and TRBJ2-3; D is uncertain. The CDR3 runs to 15 residues. Germline V gives CDR1 SGHTA, CDR2 FQGNSA. For the CDR3, the DNA is TGTGTCAGCAGCTTAGTACCAATTAGGACAGATACGCAGTATTTT. The encoded protein is CVSSLVPIRTDTQYF.

A single count supports this clonotype. This chain uses TRBV9 with TRBJ1-1; D is unresolved. The V and J ends lost 4 bases and 2 bases respectively, with 15 bases between them. CDR3 length: 15 amino acids. Germline CDR1 and CDR2: SGDLS and YYNGEE. The CDR3 DNA reads as TGTGCCAGCAGCTCCTCTTGGGGTTTTAACACTGAAGCTTTCTTT. Translated, it gives CASSSSWGFNTEAFF. The full variable domain, rest sourced from reference TRBV9 and TRBJ1-1, is DSGVTQTPKHLITATGQRVTLRCSPRSGDLSVYWYQQSLDQGLQFLIQYYNGEERAKGNILERFSAQQFPDLHSELNLSSLELGDSALYFCASSSSWGFNTEAFFGQGTRLTVV.